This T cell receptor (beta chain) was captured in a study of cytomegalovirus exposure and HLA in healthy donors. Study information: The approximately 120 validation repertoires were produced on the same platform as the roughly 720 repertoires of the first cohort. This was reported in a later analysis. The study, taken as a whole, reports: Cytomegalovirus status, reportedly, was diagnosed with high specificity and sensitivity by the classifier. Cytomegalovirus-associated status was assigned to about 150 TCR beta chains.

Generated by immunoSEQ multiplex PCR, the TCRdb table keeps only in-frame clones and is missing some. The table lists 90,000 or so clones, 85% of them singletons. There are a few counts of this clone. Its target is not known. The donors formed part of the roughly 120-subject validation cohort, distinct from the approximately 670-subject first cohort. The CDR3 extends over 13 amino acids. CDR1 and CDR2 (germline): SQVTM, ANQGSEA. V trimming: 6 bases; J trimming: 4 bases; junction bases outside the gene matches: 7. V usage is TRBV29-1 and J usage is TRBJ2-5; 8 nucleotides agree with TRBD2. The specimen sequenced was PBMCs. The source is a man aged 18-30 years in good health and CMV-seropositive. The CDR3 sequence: CSVPQLAGETQYF. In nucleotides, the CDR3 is TGCAGCGTCCCCCAGCTAGCGGGAGAGACCCAGTACTTC.